This entry describes one T cell receptor (beta chain). Its matching antigen is unknown. This specimen comes from a study of cytomegalovirus exposure and HLA in healthy donors. Study-wide results and caveats: Sequencing likely produced, as an artifact, a cluster of highly shared sequence variants. HLA-A and HLA-B allele assignments for most subjects were reportedly predicted accurately using TCR beta sequences.

Primers: 60 Vbeta forward and 13 Jbeta reverse. This table comes from immunoSEQ multiplex PCR, and its TCRdb copy is limited to in-frame clones, with some not included. There are approximately 110,000 clones in the sample; roughly 76% occur only once, and 6.9% lies in the top ten. This CDR3 spans 15 amino acids. CDR1 SGHTA and CDR2 FQGNSA come from the germline V gene. Trimming shortened V by 1 base and J by 3 bases, and 13 bases separated the two germline ends. This TCR was sampled from a man aged 25 to 45 in good health and CMV-seropositive. V usage is TRBV7-2 and J usage is TRBJ2-7; possible D gene TRBD1, 6 bases. The sample was PBMCs. The CDR3 DNA sequence: TGTGCCAGCAGCTTAGGCTCTGCGACAGGCTACGAGCAGTACTTC. The encoded protein is CASSLGSATGYEQYF.